Presented here are 32 T cell receptor beta chains from one specimen sequenced in a study of blood T cell repertoires in COVID-19. The method was immunoSEQ multiplex PCR; TCRdb's version includes in-frame clones alone and lacks a portion of them. This table holds a few hundred thousand clones, 75% to 90% found once. Input material: PBMCs or T cells enriched from blood (not recorded which). The receptors were sampled from a man aged 18-30 years who had recovered from COVID-19.

The chain uses TRBV6-2 or TRBV6-3 and TRBJ1-1; TRBD1 matches 12 bases. After removal of 2 bases from V and 5 bases from J, the junction contained 6 bases not matched to a gene. The germline V gene encodes CDR1 MNHEY and CDR2 SVGEGT. The CDR3 has 16 amino acids. CDR3 sequence (DNA): TGTGCCAGCAGTTACAGCCGGGACAGGGGGCATACTGAAGCTTTCTTT. This gives the protein CASSYSRDRGHTEAFF.

The rearrangement joins TRBV5-4 to TRBJ2-3, with TRBD2 matching 7 bases. Germline CDR1 SGHNT, CDR2 YYREEE (reference sequence). The ends lost 3 bases at V and 4 bases at J; junction bases unmatched: 2. This CDR3 comprises 13 residues. CDR3 sequence (DNA): TGTGCCAGCAGCTCGGGACTATCAGATACGCAGTATTTT. It yields the protein CASSSGLSDTQYF.

The sample holds one count of this clone. One end of the junction varies from germline; a read error may be responsible. This chain links TRBV2 with TRBJ2-7, with D tentatively TRBD1 (6 bases). The CDR3 covers 14 residues. Germline lookup yields CDR1 SNHLY and CDR2 FYNNEI. The CDR3 bases are TGTGCCAGCAGGGAAGACAGGAGCTCCTACGAGCAGTACTTC. Translation: CASREDRSSYEQYF.

The rearrangement links TRBV28 to TRBJ1-4; D is unresolved. V was clipped by 0 bases and J by 5 bases, with 7 bases between them. The CDR3 is 14 amino acids. CDR1 is MDHEN, CDR2 SYDVKM, per germline. The CDR3 sequence: CASSLWGGNEKLFF. The CDR3, as DNA: TGTGCCAGCAGTTTATGGGGAGGGAATGAAAAACTGTTTTTT.

This chain uses TRBV7-9 with TRBJ2-1; weak D call: TRBD1 (5 bases). This CDR3 comprises 19 residues. The germline V gene encodes CDR1 SEHNR and CDR2 FQNEAQ (reference sequence). V was shortened by 5 bases and J by 4 bases, with 27 bases between the two germline ends. CDR3 sequence reads: CASSLTDISPLGPYNEQFF. DNA for the CDR3: TGTGCCAGCAGCCTCACGGACATTTCGCCCCTGGGGCCTTACAATGAGCAGTTCTTC. Full variable domain (remainder filled in from reference TRBV7-9 and TRBJ2-1): DTGVSQNPRHKITKRGQNVTFRCDPISEHNRLYWYRQTLGQGPEFLTYFQNEAQLEKSRLLSDRFSAERPKGSFSTLEIQRTEQGDSAMYLCASSLTDISPLGPYNEQFFGPGTRLTVL.

J is TRBJ2-5 and V is TRBV11-2; 8 positions match TRBD2. The CDR3 spans 14 residues. The junction had 5 bases not matched to a gene; V was cut back by 5 bases and J by 3 bases. Germline V gives CDR1 SGHAT, CDR2 FQNNGV. The CDR3 reads CASSTPGLEETQYF. CDR3 DNA: TGTGCCAGCAGCACTCCGGGACTAGAAGAGACCCAGTACTTC. Full variable domain (rest looked up from reference TRBV11-2 and TRBJ2-5): EAGVAQSPRYKIIEKRQSVAFWCNPISGHATLYWYQQILGQGPKLLIQFQNNGVVDDSQLPKDRFSAERLKGVDSTLKIQPAKLEDSAVYLCASSTPGLEETQYFGPGTRLLVL.

This clone was counted ten times or more. The genes are TRBV6-1 and TRBJ1-6, with 7 bases that match TRBD1. CDR1 MNHNS and CDR2 SASEGT come from the germline V gene. The junction had 2 bases not matched to a gene; V was cut back by 3 bases and J by 3 bases. This CDR3 region has 15 residues. The CDR3 DNA follows: TGTGCCAGCAGTGAGACAGGGATCTATAATTCACCCCTCCACTTT. This gives the protein CASSETGIYNSPLHF.

The chain uses TRBV5-1 and TRBJ1-1; a weak D match, TRBD1 (5 bases). This CDR3 comprises 15 residues. The germline CDR1 and CDR2 sequences are SGHRS and YFSETQ. Trimming pared 4 bases from V and 4 bases from J, leaving 17 bases between. CDR3 nucleotide sequence: TGCGCCAGCAGCCGTCCCGAAGTAGGGGTCACTGAAGCTTTCTTT. It yields the protein CASSRPEVGVTEAFF.

The J gene is TRBJ2-1, the V gene TRBV2; 9 bases are a match to TRBD1. The CDR3 runs 18 residues. Germline V lookup: CDR1 SNHLY, CDR2 FYNNEI. The V and J ends lost 4 bases and 1 base, in that order; junction bases with no gene match: 11. The CDR3 nucleotides read TGTGCCAGCAGTGGACCTACAGGGGGCGTAGGGTCCTACAATGAGCAGTTCTTC. Encoded protein: CASSGPTGGVGSYNEQFF.

V usage is TRBV7-9 and J usage is TRBJ1-2, with no clear D. This CDR3 is 13 amino acids long. Germline lookup yields CDR1 SEHNR and CDR2 FQNEAQ (reference sequence). Trimming took 1 base from V and 4 from J, leaving 7 bases between them. The CDR3 region is CASSLGSVYGYTF. CDR3 nucleotide sequence: TGTGCCAGCAGCTTAGGATCGGTCTATGGCTACACCTTC.

The rearrangement links TRBV24-1 to TRBJ1-2; 7 bases line up with TRBD1. This CDR3 has 13 amino acids. Per the germline V gene, CDR1 is KGHDR and CDR2 is SFDVKD. J was trimmed by 2 bases and V by 7 bases; bases with no gene match: 3. The CDR3 DNA is TGTGCCACCAGGGGGACAGAGAACTATGGCTACACCTTC. Residues: CATRGTENYGYTF.

The chain recombines TRBV4-2 with TRBJ2-2; 7 bases are a match to TRBD1. Losses at the gene ends were 4 bases for V and 0 bases for J; bases not matched to a gene: 11. The CDR3 has 18 amino acids. Germline V gene sequence: CDR1 LGHNA, CDR2 YNFKEQ. CDR3 sequence reads: CASSPKDRAPPNTGELFF. In nucleotides, the CDR3 is TGTGCCAGCAGCCCTAAAGACAGGGCGCCCCCGAACACCGGGGAGCTGTTTTTT.

The count of this clone is one. The CDR3 protein is CASSPCVHSHMNTEAFF. CDR3 in DNA: TGTGCCAGCAGTCCTTGCGTGCACAGCCACATGAACACTGAAGCTTTCTTT. The rearrangement links TRBV21-1 to TRBJ1-1; TRBD1, as called in the table, went unchecked against the DNA. TRBV21-1 is designated a pseudogene. The CDR3 has 17 amino acids.

V and J are TRBV5-6 and TRBJ1-6; D not resolved. Germline CDR1 and CDR2: SGHDT and YYEEEE. Trimming took off 0 bases at V and 9 bases at J, with 4 bases between the two ends. CDR3 length: 12 amino acids. The CDR3 region has the DNA TGTGCCAGCAGCTTGGGAGTTTCACCCCTCCACTTT. As protein: CASSLGVSPLHF.

This clone has just one count. The J gene is TRBJ2-2, the V gene TRBV7-9, with unresolved D. CDR3 length: 13 residues. Trimming removed 3 bases at V and 2 bases at J, with 4 bases between. The germline gives CDR1 SEHNR, CDR2 FQNEAQ (reference sequence). CDR3 bases: TGTGCCAGCAGCTTCCCTAACACCGGGGAGCTGTTTTTT. Amino acids: CASSFPNTGELFF.

J is TRBJ1-2 and V is TRBV2, with D possibly TRBD1 on 6 matching bases. This CDR3 contains 13 residues. The germline CDR1 and CDR2 sequences are SNHLY and FYNNEI. With 3 bases removed from V and 4 bases from J, the gap between germline ends came to 9 bases. The CDR3 loop is CASSEGAGYGYTF. The CDR3 DNA follows: TGTGCCAGCAGTGAGGGGGCCGGCTATGGCTACACCTTC. Combining the CDR3 with reference TRBV2 and TRBJ1-2 gives the whole variable domain EPEVTQTPSHQVTQMGQEVILRCVPISNHLYFYWYRQILGQKVEFLVSFYNNEISEKSEIFDDQFSVERPDGSNFTLKIRSTKLEDSAMYFCASSEGAGYGYTFGSGTRLTVV.

The chain couples TRBV6-2 or TRBV6-3 to TRBJ2-3; the D gene is possibly TRBD2 (6 bases). The CDR3 consists of 17 residues. Germline values: CDR1 MNHEY, CDR2 SVGEGT. Trimming took 0 bases from V and 0 from J, leaving 13 bases between them. The CDR3: CASSYSKSGFSTDTQYF. As DNA, the CDR3 is TGTGCCAGCAGTTACTCGAAAAGCGGGTTTAGCACAGATACGCAGTATTTT.

The gene calls are TRBV7-3 and TRBJ2-1; 8 bases align to TRBD2. J gave up 9 bases and V 2 bases, and 9 bases lay outside the gene matches. The CDR3 has 15 amino acids. Germline V CDR1 and CDR2: SGHTA, FQGTGA. CDR3 residues: CASSLSGREEVEQFF. For the CDR3, the DNA is TGTGCCAGCAGCTTATCTGGGCGGGAGGAGGTTGAGCAGTTCTTC.

The chain combines TRBV3-1 (or the pseudogene TRBV3-2) with TRBJ1-1, with 9 bases aligning to TRBD1. Germline loops: CDR1 LGHDT, CDR2 YNNKEL (reference sequence). Losses at the gene ends were 6 bases for V and 1 base for J; bases not matched to a gene: 15. The CDR3 totals 18 residues. The CDR3: CASRGRGGQGKGNTEAFF. The CDR3 bases are TGTGCCAGCAGGGGTCGAGGGGGACAGGGAAAAGGGAACACTGAAGCTTTCTTT.

This chain uses TRBV3-1 (or the pseudogene TRBV3-2) with TRBJ2-5; 7 bases fit TRBD1. With V trimmed by 6 bases and J by 2 bases, 9 bases remained unmatched. Germline CDR1 reads LGHDT; CDR2 reads YNNKEL (reference sequence). The CDR3 covers 15 residues. The CDR3 region has the DNA TGTGCCAGCAGAGATACCGGGACAGTACAAGAGACCCAGTACTTC. Its translation: CASRDTGTVQETQYF.

V gene TRBV6-5 combines with J gene TRBJ2-1, with 7 bases that match TRBD2. The germline V gene has CDR1 MNHEY and CDR2 SVGAGI. The CDR3 consists of 15 residues. V shed 7 bases and J 7 bases; nucleotides not matched to a gene: 13. The CDR3 region has the DNA TGTGCCAGCAACTTCCCCTCTAGCGGCGAAAATGAGCAGTTCTTC. This codes for CASNFPSSGENEQFF.

The chain has TRBV9 and TRBJ2-7, with D maybe TRBD1 (5 bases). The CDR3 totals 14 residues. V was clipped by 0 bases and J by 3 bases, with 10 bases between them. Germline CDR1 is SGDLS and CDR2 is YYNGEE. This CDR3 is CASSVGQGNYEQYF. The CDR3, as DNA: TGTGCCAGCAGCGTAGGGCAGGGCAACTACGAGCAGTACTTC. Full variable domain (remainder filled in from reference TRBV9 and TRBJ2-7): DSGVTQTPKHLITATGQRVTLRCSPRSGDLSVYWYQQSLDQGLQFLIQYYNGEERAKGNILERFSAQQFPDLHSELNLSSLELGDSALYFCASSVGQGNYEQYFGPGTRLTVT.

The chain links TRBV28 to TRBJ1-5; D gene ambiguous. CDR3 length: 12 amino acids. CDR1 is MDHEN, CDR2 SYDVKM, per germline. V lost 3 bases, J lost 4 bases, and 4 bases lay in between. The CDR3 nucleotides are TGTGCCAGCAGTTTCAGAAATCAGCCCCAGCATTTT. This encodes CASSFRNQPQHF.

The J gene is TRBJ2-7, the V gene TRBV5-1, with D possibly being TRBD2 (5 bases). CDR1 and CDR2 (germline): SGHRS, YFSETQ. The CDR3 covers 14 residues. The ends were cut back, 0 bases at V and 6 bases at J, with 13 bases in the middle. CDR3 nucleotide sequence: TGCGCCAGCAGCTTGGCGCGGGCCGGGGTCGAGCAGTACTTC. This codes for CASSLARAGVEQYF.

The chain links TRBV6-5 to TRBJ2-7; a possible D gene is TRBD1 (5 bases). CDR1 is MNHEY, CDR2 SVGAGI, per germline. The CDR3 covers 14 residues. Trimming took off 5 bases at V and 2 bases at J, with 13 bases between the two ends. For the CDR3, the DNA is TGTGCCAGCAGTCGGGTAGGGGAACCCTACGAGCAGTACTTC. Protein product: CASSRVGEPYEQYF.

This rearrangement joins TRBV28 to TRBJ2-1, with 12 bases lining up with TRBD2. CDR3 length: 15 amino acids. Germline V gene sequence: CDR1 MDHEN, CDR2 SYDVKM. Trimming cost V 7 bases and J 4 bases; bases outside gene matches: 5. CDR3 region: CASTPGLAGYNEQFF. The CDR3 bases are TGTGCCAGCACTCCGGGACTAGCGGGTTACAATGAGCAGTTCTTC.

The CDR3, as DNA: TGTGCCAGCAGCCGTCTAGCGGGGGGCAGTACAGATACGCAGTATTTT. This encodes CASSRLAGGSTDTQYF. V usage is TRBV3-1 (or the pseudogene TRBV3-2) and J usage is TRBJ2-3; TRBD2 matches at 11 bases. Germline V CDR1 and CDR2: LGHDT, YNNKEL (reference sequence). The CDR3 spans 16 residues. The ends lost 4 bases at V and 3 bases at J; junction bases unmatched: 6.

The chain is built from TRBV11-2 and TRBJ2-1; 7 nucleotides match TRBD2. Germline CDR1 reads SGHAT; CDR2 reads FQNNGV. V trimming: 1 base; J trimming: 2 bases; junction bases outside the gene matches: 5. The CDR3 length is 16 residues. CDR3 protein: CASSLVRGLTYNEQFF. The CDR3 region has the DNA TGTGCCAGCAGCTTAGTACGGGGACTAACCTACAATGAGCAGTTCTTC.

The chain uses TRBV10-1 and TRBJ1-3; no definite D call. V was cut by 4 bases and J by 0 bases, with 4 bases left in between. The CDR3 is 13 amino acids. CDR1 WNHNN and CDR2 SYGVQD come from the germline V gene (reference sequence). CDR3 nucleotides: TGCGCCAGCAGTGCCAACTCTGGAAACACCATATATTTT. This codes for CASSANSGNTIYF.

The genes are TRBV19 and TRBJ2-3; 8 positions match TRBD1. J gave up 5 bases and V 5 bases, and 6 bases lay outside the gene matches. Germline V gene lookup returns CDR1 LNHDA and CDR2 SQIVND (reference sequence). The CDR3 runs 14 residues. CDR3: CASSGRGQVDTQYF. In DNA, the CDR3 is TGTGCCAGTAGTGGCAGGGGGCAGGTAGATACGCAGTATTTT. Together with reference TRBV19 and TRBJ2-3, the CDR3 gives the full variable domain: DGGITQSPKYLFRKEGQNVTLSCEQNLNHDAMYWYRQDPGQGLRLIYYSQIVNDFQKGDIAEGYSVSREKKESFPLTVTSAQKNPTAFYLCASSGRGQVDTQYFGPGTRLTVL.

This clone has only one observation. The gene calls are TRBV27 and TRBJ1-2; perhaps TRBD1 as D (5 bases). Germline-derived CDR1 and CDR2 are MNHEY and SMNVEV (reference sequence). Trimming removed 6 bases at V and 1 base at J, with 15 bases between. The CDR3 sequence is 15 residues long. CDR3 in amino acids: CASSATGHVNYGYTF. CDR3 sequence (DNA): TGTGCCAGCAGCGCAACTGGACATGTTAACTATGGCTACACCTTC.

The chain is built from TRBV9 and TRBJ1-1; D gene unclear. Germline loops: CDR1 SGDLS, CDR2 YYNGEE. The CDR3 extends over 13 amino acids. Trimming cost V 0 bases and J 3 bases, with 6 bases left between them. CDR3 bases: TGTGCCAGCAGCGTAGAAGCCTACACTGAAGCTTTCTTT. Protein sequence: CASSVEAYTEAFF.